This T cell receptor beta chain was obtained from a study of T cell repertoires in cytomegalovirus infection. Overall study findings and caveats: CMV-specific TCR beta clonotypes restricted by HLA-C were the ones dominating the ex vivo response. Cumulative frequency of public TCR beta families picked out carriers of CMV plus the relevant HLA.

For this clonotype: Its antigen is still unknown.

The V gene's germline CDR1 is SGHDN and CDR2 FVKESK. The CDR3 runs to 13 residues. Trimming pared 3 bases from V and 3 bases from J, leaving 6 bases between. Each CDR3 protein gets one entry after TCRdb re-called the reads with MiXCR. This table has about 770,000 distinct CDR3 sequences, about 28% appearing once. The sequence came from a human donor in good health (CMV status not recorded). Some clones in this sample may be carry-over from other donors' samples. The sample was cultured CD8+ T cells from PBMCs, taken from culture after CMV antigen stimulation. This chain connects TRBV14 to TRBJ2-1; D is possibly TRBD2 (5 bases). CDR3 protein: CASSHGGYNEQFF. The CDR3 region has the DNA TGTGCCAGCAGCCACGGAGGCTACAATGAGCAGTTCTTC.